These 26 T cell receptor beta chains came from one sample sequenced in a study of cytomegalovirus exposure and HLA in healthy donors. This PCR relied on a set of 60 Vbeta primers and 13 Jbeta primers. Produced via immunoSEQ multiplex PCR; TCRdb's table is partial and in-frame only. The sample has under 150,000 clones, around three quarters seen once. Sequencing used PBMCs. Receptor source: a middle-aged woman in good health and CMV-seronegative.

This clone was seen a few times. The chain combines TRBV19 with TRBJ1-1; D remains ambiguous. Germline CDR1 LNHDA, CDR2 SQIVND (reference sequence). This CDR3 is 13 amino acids long. V was clipped by 3 bases and J by 5 bases, with 10 bases between them. CDR3 residues: CASSMAQNTEAFF. In nucleotides, the CDR3 is TGTGCCAGTAGTATGGCCCAGAATACTGAAGCTTTCTTT.

The rearrangement links TRBV5-1 to TRBJ1-1; perhaps TRBD1 as D (6 bases). This CDR3 comprises 15 residues. Germline V gene lookup returns CDR1 SGHRS and CDR2 YFSETQ. Deletions cut 0 bases from V and 4 bases from J, with 13 bases between. The DNA of the CDR3 is TGCGCCAGCAGCTTGGAAGCAGGGGTTATCACTGAAGCTTTCTTT. Translated: CASSLEAGVITEAFF.

This chain's CDR3 is CASTTAGGSHEQFF. The DNA of the CDR3 is TGCGCCAGCACTACTGCGGGAGGGAGCCATGAGCAGTTCTTC. This chain joins TRBV5-1 and TRBJ2-1; 9 nucleotides agree with TRBD2. Germline V gene sequence: CDR1 SGHRS, CDR2 YFSETQ. The CDR3 is 14 residues long. V shed 6 bases and J 8 bases; nucleotides not matched to a gene: 9.

The chain carries TRBV5-1 and TRBJ2-1, with 7 bases that match TRBD2. The CDR3 runs to 15 residues. After removal of 0 bases from V and 6 bases from J, the junction contained 6 bases not matched to a gene. Germline values: CDR1 SGHRS, CDR2 YFSETQ. CDR3 sequence (DNA): TGCGCCAGCAGCTTGGTTGGCGGGAGTTTCAATGAGCAGTTCTTC. It codes for CASSLVGGSFNEQFF.

The chain employs TRBV18 and TRBJ2-1; 7 positions agree with TRBD1. Germline trimming cut 5 bases from V and 7 bases from J; bases unmatched to any gene: 5. The CDR3 contains 13 residues. Germline CDR1 is KGHSH and CDR2 is LQKENI. This chain's CDR3 is CASSITGVNEQFF. CDR3 nucleotides: TGTGCCAGCTCAATCACAGGGGTGAATGAGCAGTTCTTC.

This chain links TRBV4-1 with TRBJ1-2; 7 bases line up with TRBD1. The CDR3 consists of 16 residues. Germline V CDR1 and CDR2: MGHRA, YSYEKL. Trimming cost V 1 base and J 0 bases; bases outside gene matches: 5. Written as DNA, the CDR3 is TGCGCCAGCAGCCAAGCCGGGACAGATACTAACTATGGCTACACCTTC. It translates to CASSQAGTDTNYGYTF.

V usage is TRBV29-1 and J usage is TRBJ1-1; 9 positions match TRBD1. V gave up 8 bases and J gave up 0 bases; unmatched junction bases: 7. Germline-derived CDR1 and CDR2 are SQVTM and ANQGSEA. This CDR3 region has 14 residues. The CDR3 nucleotides are TGCAGCACCGGACAGGGGATAATGAACACTGAAGCTTTCTTT. It specifies CSTGQGIMNTEAFF.

The chain links TRBV5-4 to TRBJ1-2; 7 bases agree with TRBD1. Germline values: CDR1 SGHNT, CDR2 YYREEE (reference sequence). CDR3 length: 15 residues. V was clipped by 0 bases and J by 2 bases; unmatched bases: 4. The CDR3 coding sequence is TGTGCCAGCAGCTTGGATGGGACAGAAAACTATGGCTACACCTTC. Residues: CASSLDGTENYGYTF.

A remark on this clone: Additional DNA sequences in this sample encode the identical CDR3. This rearrangement joins TRBV10-3 to TRBJ2-3; 14 bases align to TRBD2. The V and J ends lost 9 bases and 5 bases, in that order; junction bases with no gene match: 7. This CDR3 is built from 15 residues. Looked up from germline, CDR1 is ENHRY and CDR2 is SYGVKD. This CDR3 reads CAIRGLAGVGDTQYF. Here the CDR3 DNA reads TGTGCCATTAGGGGACTAGCGGGAGTTGGAGATACGCAGTATTTT.

For this clone: At one end the junction does not follow the germline gene, possibly because of a read error. The V and J genes are TRBV7-9 and TRBJ1-6; perhaps TRBD1 as D (5 bases). Looked up from germline, CDR1 is SEHNR and CDR2 is FQNEAQ (reference sequence). This CDR3 has 15 residues. The CDR3 protein is CSSSFSGARNSPLHF. CDR3 DNA sequence: TGTTCCAGCAGCTTTAGCGGGGCAAGGAATTCACCCCTCCACTTT.

The chain employs TRBV5-1 and TRBJ2-7; TRBD2 aligns across 13 bases. Germline V gene sequence: CDR1 SGHRS, CDR2 YFSETQ. Germline trimming cut 0 bases from V and 4 bases from J; bases unmatched to any gene: 10. There are 18 residues in the CDR3. The DNA of the CDR3 is TGCGCCAGCAGCTTGGCCTTGAGACTAGCGGGAGGTGGATACGAGCAGTACTTC. This gives the protein CASSLALRLAGGGYEQYF.

The rearrangement uses TRBV27 and TRBJ2-7; 9 nucleotides match TRBD1. The V gene's germline CDR1 is MNHEY and CDR2 SMNVEV (reference sequence). The CDR3 runs 14 residues. Losses at the gene ends were 5 bases for V and 2 bases for J; bases not matched to a gene: 4. DNA of the CDR3: TGTGCCAGCAGTGTCAGGACAGGGGCCTACGAGCAGTACTTC. Its translation is CASSVRTGAYEQYF.

The chain is built from TRBV7-9 and TRBJ2-4, with 8 nucleotides matching TRBD1. Germline V gene lookup returns CDR1 SEHNR and CDR2 FQNEAQ (reference sequence). CDR3 length: 16 amino acids. The V gene end was trimmed by 5 bases and the J gene end by 7 bases; junction bases not matched to a gene: 13. CDR3 region: CASSLTDRGESNIQYF. The DNA for the CDR3 is TGTGCCAGCAGCCTTACCGACAGGGGCGAATCGAACATTCAGTACTTC.

The rearrangement uses TRBV18 and TRBJ1-2, with TRBD1 matching over 9 bases. CDR3 length equals 15 residues. After removal of 3 bases from V and 3 bases from J, the junction contained 5 bases not matched to a gene. The germline V gene encodes CDR1 KGHSH and CDR2 LQKENI. CDR3 protein: CASSPVDRGDYGYTF. In DNA, the CDR3 is TGTGCCAGCTCACCCGTAGACAGGGGGGACTATGGCTACACCTTC.

The J gene is TRBJ1-1, the V gene TRBV5-1, with D perhaps TRBD1 (5 bases). This CDR3 comprises 13 residues. V gave up 6 bases and J gave up 0 bases, with 9 bases separating them. CDR1 SGHRS and CDR2 YFSETQ come from the germline V gene. The CDR3 loop reads CASKDTMNTEAFF. CDR3 DNA: TGCGCCAGCAAGGACACCATGAACACTGAAGCTTTCTTT.

The chain joins TRBV4-1 to TRBJ1-4; tentative D call: TRBD1 (6 bases). Trimming removed 1 base at V and 3 bases at J, with 15 bases between. The CDR3 totals 17 residues. Germline values: CDR1 MGHRA, CDR2 YSYEKL. DNA for the CDR3: TGCGCCAGCAGCCAAGCTCCAAGGGGGACCTCTAATGAAAAACTGTTTTTT. It encodes CASSQAPRGTSNEKLFF.

Turning to this clone: Other DNA sequences from this sample encode an identical CDR3 as well. The chain joins TRBV4-2 to TRBJ2-5, with D perhaps TRBD2 (5 bases). Germline lookup yields CDR1 LGHNA and CDR2 YNFKEQ. The CDR3 is 15 residues long. V shed 0 bases and J shed 2 bases, with 10 bases lying between them. DNA for the CDR3: TGTGCCAGCAGCCAAGAGGGCCGGACTCAAGAGACCCAGTACTTC. As protein: CASSQEGRTQETQYF.

This chain joins TRBV19 and TRBJ2-5; TRBD1 aligns across 11 bases. The tail of the sequence fits TRBJ2-7 better, so the J call may be wrong. The CDR3 consists of 15 residues. CDR1 LNHDA and CDR2 SQIVND come from the germline V gene (reference sequence). CDR3 nucleotides: TGTGCCAGTAGTATCGCCGGGACAGGGGGCTACGAGCAGTACTTC. Encoded protein: CASSIAGTGGYEQYF.

CDR3 coding DNA: TGTGCCAGCAGCCAAGGACAGGAAATAAACACCGGGGAGCTGTTTTTT. As protein: CASSQGQEINTGELFF. V gene TRBV4-2 combines with J gene TRBJ2-2; the D gene is possibly TRBD1 (6 bases). This CDR3 is built from 16 residues. Germline CDR1 and CDR2: LGHNA and YNFKEQ. Trimming removed 1 base from V and 2 bases from J, with 11 bases in between.

The chain joins TRBV28 to TRBJ1-6; 10 nucleotides match TRBD1. The CDR3 length is 15 residues. Germline CDR1 MDHEN, CDR2 SYDVKM. V was clipped by 4 bases and J by 7 bases; unmatched bases: 4. The CDR3 DNA reads TGTGCCAGCAGTTCCCCGGGACAGGGGAATTCACCCCTCCACTTT. Translating it yields CASSSPGQGNSPLHF.

The J gene is TRBJ1-2, the V gene TRBV21-1; whether TRBD1, the table's D call, matches the DNA was not checked. TRBV21-1 is a pseudogene. This CDR3 spans 14 amino acids. As DNA, the CDR3 is TGTGCCAGCAGCCCGGACAGGGGCTCCTATGGCTACACCTTC. It is translated as CASSPDRGSYGYTF.

This clone was seen only once. The gene calls are TRBV6-6 and TRBJ1-5, with unresolved D. V was trimmed by 7 bases and J by 5 bases, leaving 15 bases between them. There are 14 residues in the CDR3. Germline CDR1 reads MNHNY; CDR2 reads SVGAGI (reference sequence). Here the CDR3 reads CASTYGGGDQPQHF. The CDR3 nucleotides are TGTGCCAGCACCTACGGAGGAGGCGATCAGCCCCAGCATTTT.

About this clone: At one end, the junction sequence differs from germline, possibly due to a read error. V and J are TRBV7-9 and TRBJ2-2; D unresolved. The CDR3 has 14 residues. CDR1 is SEHNR and CDR2 is FQNEAQ in the germline V gene (reference sequence). This CDR3 is CSSSLAQNTGELFF. In DNA form, the CDR3 reads TGTTCCAGCAGCTTAGCACAAAACACCGGGGAGCTGTTTTTT.

The V call is TRBV2, the J call TRBJ2-5, with a weak D call TRBD2 (5 bases). Germline V CDR1 and CDR2: SNHLY, FYNNEI. Trimming removed 0 bases at V and 7 bases at J, with 21 bases between. The CDR3 is 17 amino acids. In DNA, the CDR3 is TGTGCCAGCAGTGAAGCGCGGGTCTCAGGAACGTCGGGGACCCAGTACTTC. As protein: CASSEARVSGTSGTQYF.

This clone showed up just a few times. The chain couples TRBV5-1 to TRBJ1-2; 9 bases agree with TRBD1. J gave up 5 bases and V 4 bases, and 6 bases lay outside the gene matches. Germline V gene data show CDR1 as SGHRS and CDR2 as YFSETQ. CDR3 length: 14 amino acids. The CDR3 bases are TGCGCCAGCAGCGTGGGGACAGGGTATTATGGCTACACCTTC. This gives the protein CASSVGTGYYGYTF.

The chain recombines TRBV7-9 with TRBJ2-5; 9 nucleotides line up with TRBD2. V lost 6 bases and J lost 1; bases outside the gene matches: 6. The CDR3 contains 15 residues. Germline V lookup: CDR1 SEHNR, CDR2 FQNEAQ (reference sequence). The CDR3 loop is CASRYSRGGQETQYF. CDR3 DNA: TGTGCCAGCAGATACTCGCGGGGGGGCCAAGAGACCCAGTACTTC.